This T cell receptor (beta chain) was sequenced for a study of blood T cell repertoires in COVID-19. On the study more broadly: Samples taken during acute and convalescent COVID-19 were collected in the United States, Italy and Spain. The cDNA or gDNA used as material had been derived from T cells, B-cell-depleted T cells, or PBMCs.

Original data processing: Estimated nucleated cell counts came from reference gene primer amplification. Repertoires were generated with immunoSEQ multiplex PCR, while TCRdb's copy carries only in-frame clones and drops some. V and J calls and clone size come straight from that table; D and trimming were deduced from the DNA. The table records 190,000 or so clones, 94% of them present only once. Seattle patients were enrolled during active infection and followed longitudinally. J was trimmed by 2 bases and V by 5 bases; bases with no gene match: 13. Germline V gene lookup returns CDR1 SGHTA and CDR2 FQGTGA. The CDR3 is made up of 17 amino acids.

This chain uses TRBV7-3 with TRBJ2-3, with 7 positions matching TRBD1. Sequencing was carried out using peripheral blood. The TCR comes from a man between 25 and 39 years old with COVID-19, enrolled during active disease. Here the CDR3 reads CASSRTVAQGPTDTQYF. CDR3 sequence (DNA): TGTGCCAGCAGCCGCACGGTGGCACAGGGGCCCACAGATACGCAGTATTTT.